What follows are 21 T cell receptor beta chains derived from one specimen sequenced in a study of T cell responses to AZD1222 COVID-19 vaccine. Assay: immunoSEQ multiplex PCR; the TCRdb copy retains only in-frame clones and omits some. Of fewer than 130,000 clones in the sample, roughly 92% were seen once. The sample in question was peripheral blood, obtained on day 0 of AZD1222 vaccination. The receptors were gathered from an adult in good health.

The CDR3 loop reads CAWEDGGGNYGYTF. The DNA of the CDR3 is TGTGCCTGGGAAGATGGGGGCGGCAACTATGGCTACACCTTC. This chain uses TRBV30 with TRBJ1-2, with a possible D match to TRBD1 (6 bases). CDR3 length: 14 amino acids. Trimming took 5 bases from V and 2 from J, leaving 15 bases between them. CDR1 is GTSNPN and CDR2 is SVGIG in the germline V gene (reference sequence). Filled out from reference TRBV30 and TRBJ1-2, the complete variable domain reads SQTIHQWPATLVQPVGSPLSLECTVEGTSNPNLYWYRQAAGRGLQLLFYSVGIGQISSEVPQNLSASRPQDRQFILSSKKLLLSDSGFYLCAWEDGGGNYGYTFGSGTRLTVV.

The chain combines TRBV5-1 with TRBJ2-1, with D perhaps TRBD1 (5 bases). Trimming took off 1 base at V and 7 bases at J, with 12 bases between the two ends. Germline V lookup: CDR1 SGHRS, CDR2 YFSETQ. This CDR3 has 14 residues. CDR3 residues: CASSLMTAGNEQFF. The CDR3 nucleotides read TGCGCCAGCAGCTTGATGACAGCCGGGAATGAGCAGTTCTTC.

This sequence joins TRBV5-8 and TRBJ1-2; D unresolved. CDR1 is SGHTS and CDR2 is YDEGEE in the germline V gene. The CDR3 has 13 residues. V was cut by 1 base and J by 7 bases, with 11 bases left in between. The CDR3 coding sequence is TGTGCCAGCAGCTTGTTGGGTCTAGGTGGCTACACCTTC. It codes for CASSLLGLGGYTF.

The rearrangement joins TRBV11-2 to TRBJ1-5; TRBD1 agrees at 9 bases. The length of the CDR3 is 15 residues. Trimming cost V 5 bases and J 0 bases; bases outside gene matches: 2. The V gene's germline CDR1 is SGHAT and CDR2 FQNNGV. CDR3 loop: CASSRDRDSNQPQHF. The CDR3 DNA sequence: TGTGCCAGCAGCCGGGACAGGGATAGCAATCAGCCCCAGCATTTT.

This clone was recorded a few times. This rearrangement joins TRBV28 to TRBJ1-2; no firm D call. Trimming cost V 7 bases and J 3 bases, with 6 bases left between them. The CDR3 loop spans 11 amino acids. Germline-derived CDR1 and CDR2 are MDHEN and SYDVKM. CDR3 in DNA: TGTGCCAGCACGGGAGACTATGGCTACACCTTC. Amino acid sequence: CASTGDYGYTF.

The chain links TRBV27 to TRBJ1-2; no clear D. The CDR3 runs 14 residues. From germline, CDR1 is MNHEY and CDR2 SMNVEV (reference sequence). V dropped 8 bases and J dropped 0 bases, with 13 bases sitting between them. CDR3 protein: CASRSAETNYGYTF. As DNA, the CDR3 is TGTGCCAGCCGCTCGGCGGAAACTAACTATGGCTACACCTTC.

This chain links TRBV19 with TRBJ1-5; 10 bases are shared with TRBD1. The CDR3 consists of 13 residues. After removal of 10 bases from V and 7 bases from J, the junction contained 7 bases not matched to a gene. The V gene's germline CDR1 is LNHDA and CDR2 SQIVND (reference sequence). The CDR3 here is CANDRDRGQPQHF. Written as DNA, the CDR3 is TGTGCCAACGACCGGGACAGGGGCCAGCCCCAGCATTTT.

The chain is built from TRBV7-9 and TRBJ1-5, with D perhaps TRBD1 (6 bases). V dropped 5 bases and J dropped 7 bases, with 15 bases sitting between them. This CDR3 has 14 residues. Germline assignment: CDR1 SEHNR and CDR2 FQNEAQ (reference sequence). CDR3 in DNA: TGTGCCAGCAGCCTACAGGGCTTTGGGCAGCCCCAGCATTTT. Amino acid sequence: CASSLQGFGQPQHF.

V is TRBV4-2 and J is TRBJ2-1; D is tentatively TRBD1 or TRBD2 (5 bases each). The CDR3 length is 12 residues. Germline V gene sequence: CDR1 LGHNA, CDR2 YNFKEQ. The ends were cut back, 1 base at V and 11 bases at J, with 9 bases in the middle. CDR3 sequence: CASSQGRDQQFF. CDR3 DNA: TGTGCCAGCAGCCAAGGTCGGGACCAGCAGTTCTTC.

The table lists this clone with a count of one. The chain couples TRBV9 to TRBJ2-3; D is perhaps TRBD1 or TRBD2 (5 bases each). The germline gives CDR1 SGDLS, CDR2 YYNGEE. CDR3 length: 16 residues. V was trimmed by 2 bases and J by 0 bases, leaving 13 bases between them. CDR3: CASSVWGTPSTDTQYF. CDR3 bases: TGTGCCAGCAGCGTTTGGGGGACCCCTAGCACAGATACGCAGTATTTT.

V and J are TRBV5-1 and TRBJ1-6; D gene uncertain. This CDR3 spans 13 amino acids. Trimming removed 0 bases at V and 8 bases at J, with 6 bases between. Germline values: CDR1 SGHRS, CDR2 YFSETQ. CDR3 loop: CASSLAEDSPLHF. The CDR3 nucleotides read TGCGCCAGCAGCTTGGCCGAGGATTCACCCCTCCACTTT.

J is TRBJ2-3 and V is TRBV7-9; D call uncertain. The V end lost 8 bases, the J end lost 5 bases, and 5 bases lay between the germline ends. This CDR3 contains 10 residues. The germline CDR1 and CDR2 sequences are SEHNR and FQNEAQ (reference sequence). As DNA, the CDR3 is TGTGCCAGCTATGAAGATACGCAGTATTTT. Translated, it gives CASYEDTQYF.

The chain is built from TRBV5-8 and TRBJ1-5; TRBD1 aligns across 7 bases. This CDR3 has 15 amino acids. After removal of 1 base from V and 3 bases from J, the junction contained 4 bases not matched to a gene. Germline V gene sequence: CDR1 SGHTS, CDR2 YDEGEE. The CDR3 DNA is TGTGCCAGCAGCTTGTATGGGACAGACAATCAGCCCCAGCATTTT. Translated: CASSLYGTDNQPQHF.

This clone appeared once. The chain is built from TRBV5-1 and TRBJ2-5; no definite D call. Germline V lookup: CDR1 SGHRS, CDR2 YFSETQ. Deletions cut 0 bases from V and 2 bases from J, with 8 bases between. The CDR3 is 14 residues long. CDR3 in DNA: TGCGCCAGCAGCTTGGTGGGCTTACAAGAGACCCAGTACTTC. It encodes CASSLVGLQETQYF.

The CDR3 region has the DNA TGTGCCAGCAGCTTCGGGGGGAAGGTCTACGAGCAGTACTTC. This translates into CASSFGGKVYEQYF. The V and J genes are TRBV7-2 and TRBJ2-7; TRBD2 aligns across 7 bases. The germline gives CDR1 SGHTA, CDR2 FQGNSA. After removal of 3 bases from V and 3 bases from J, the junction contained 5 bases not matched to a gene. The CDR3 consists of 14 residues.

V is TRBV19 and J is TRBJ1-1; maybe TRBD1 (5 bases). Germline CDR1 and CDR2: LNHDA and SQIVND (reference sequence). Trimming cost V 3 bases and J 1 base, with 9 bases left between them. CDR3 length: 14 residues. For the CDR3, the DNA is TGTGCCAGTAGTATTGGGGGGGGGAACACTGAAGCTTTCTTT. Translating gives CASSIGGGNTEAFF. Full variable domain (rest looked up from reference TRBV19 and TRBJ1-1): DGGITQSPKYLFRKEGQNVTLSCEQNLNHDAMYWYRQDPGQGLRLIYYSQIVNDFQKGDIAEGYSVSREKKESFPLTVTSAQKNPTAFYLCASSIGGGNTEAFFGQGTRLTVV.

The V gene is TRBV28, the J gene TRBJ1-5; weak D call: TRBD1 (6 bases). This CDR3 spans 19 amino acids. V was cut by 4 bases and J by 0 bases, with 22 bases left in between. Germline values: CDR1 MDHEN, CDR2 SYDVKM. The CDR3 reads CASSSTPLGGEYSNQPQHF. CDR3 bases: TGTGCCAGCAGTTCTACGCCCCTAGGGGGGGAATATAGCAATCAGCCCCAGCATTTT.

The rearrangement links TRBV25-1 to TRBJ2-5; 8 nucleotides agree with TRBD2. Germline values: CDR1 MGHDK, CDR2 SYGVNS. V shed 5 bases, J shed 2 bases, and the junction held 7 bases outside the gene matches. The CDR3 is 15 residues long. The CDR3 bases are TGTGCCAGCAGTCCACGGGGGGGCCTTCAAGAGACCCAGTACTTC. The encoded protein is CASSPRGGLQETQYF.

The chain has TRBV11-2 and TRBJ1-3, with D unclear. The germline gives CDR1 SGHAT, CDR2 FQNNGV. The V gene lost 5 bases and the J gene lost 3 bases, with 14 bases spanning the gap. The CDR3 contains 15 residues. The CDR3 spells CASSLPDGNGNTIYF. The CDR3 DNA is TGTGCCAGCAGCCTCCCGGACGGGAATGGAAACACCATATATTTT.

This chain uses TRBV19 with TRBJ2-7; 8 bases are a match to TRBD2. CDR3 length equals 13 residues. Per the germline V gene, CDR1 is LNHDA and CDR2 is SQIVND (reference sequence). V lost 7 bases to trimming and J lost 3 bases; unmatched junction nucleotides: 5. As DNA, the CDR3 is TGTGCCAGTACCCCGGGGGGGAACTACGAGCAGTACTTC. Amino acid sequence: CASTPGGNYEQYF.

The rearrangement uses TRBV10-2 and TRBJ1-1; D remains unclear. The germline V gene encodes CDR1 WSHSY and CDR2 SAAADI. This CDR3 comprises 14 residues. V was pared by 4 bases and J by 1 base, with 10 bases between. For the CDR3, the DNA is TGCGCCAGCAGTGCGACGGAAGCGAACACTGAAGCTTTCTTT. Protein product: CASSATEANTEAFF.